This T cell receptor beta chain was sequenced for a study of T cells in Graves' hyperthyroidism and ophthalmopathy. The study's findings and limits: The model made its ophthalmopathy prediction, and onset followed a median about 6.8 months later.

RNA transcripts served as the template for amplifying TCR beta CDR3 regions. The HTBI set primed first-round TCR CDR3 RT-PCR. MiXCR was run by TCRdb on the multiplex PCR reads, yielding one entry per CDR3 protein. The profile shows about half a million distinct CDR3 sequences, 20% of them singletons. Uncontrolled infection, other autoimmune disease, pregnancy or lactation disqualified patients from enrolment. Thyroid ultrasound and orbital computed tomography, with clinical symptoms and serum thyroxine and TRAb, informed diagnoses. Trimming cost V 0 bases and J 7 bases, with 9 bases left between them. This CDR3 comprises 13 residues. Germline CDR1 reads LGHDT; CDR2 reads YNNKEL (reference sequence). This clonotype showed up many times. Its antigen is currently unknown.

The chain joins TRBV3-1 to TRBJ1-2; D might be TRBD1 (5 bases). The receptor was derived from a man between 18 and 29 years old with Graves' hyperthyroidism. The sequenced sample was blood. The CDR3 protein is CASSQDGAAGYTF. In DNA form, the CDR3 reads TGTGCCAGCAGCCAAGATGGGGCAGCTGGCTACACCTTC.